Presented here are 9 T cell receptor beta chains from one specimen sequenced in a study of regulatory T cells in long-lasting Graves disease. Arm-PCR of CDR3 regions and iRepertoire HTBI primers were used to build TCR beta libraries. TCRdb re-analysed the multiplex PCR reads in MiXCR, keeping a single row per CDR3 protein. This sample has 420,000 or so distinct CDR3 sequences, with 23% found just once. The time point was: persistent/refractory GD, antithyroid drugs over 5 years with positive TRAb. From PBMCs, RNA was extracted and then used to make the TCR library. Specimen: peripheral blood mononuclear cells (PBMCs), collected when the disease was refractory, from a patient treated with antithyroid drugs. The receptors were sampled from a female donor with Graves disease.

In this sample, this clonotype turned up many times. The chain couples TRBV7-2 to TRBJ2-7; 16 nucleotides align to TRBD2. The V and J ends lost 3 bases and 6 bases, in that order; junction bases with no gene match: 8. This CDR3 has 17 amino acids. The germline V gene has CDR1 SGHTA and CDR2 FQGNSA. CDR3 bases: TGTGCCAGCAGCTTGGGACTAGCGGGAGGGCCTAGTTCCGAGCAGTACTTC. It yields the protein CASSLGLAGGPSSEQYF.

The chain combines TRBV20-1 with TRBJ1-5; 7 bases agree with TRBD1. CDR1 and CDR2 from the germline V gene are DFQATT and SNEGSKA (reference sequence). With 6 bases clipped from V and 2 bases from J, the junction kept 10 bases outside the gene matches. This CDR3 has 15 amino acids. Written as DNA, the CDR3 is TGCAGTGCAACCTACAGGGGCAGTGGCAATCAGCCCCAGCATTTT. Protein: CSATYRGSGNQPQHF.

This clonotype was counted ten times or more. The chain's CDR3 is CASSQVTDEQYF. The CDR3 DNA reads TGTGCCAGCAGCCAAGTCACGGACGAGCAGTACTTC. The rearrangement uses TRBV3-1 and TRBJ2-7, with unresolved D. V gave up 1 base and J gave up 5 bases, with 6 bases separating them. CDR1 is LGHDT, CDR2 YNNKEL, per germline (reference sequence). The CDR3 spans 12 residues.

The V gene is TRBV27, the J gene TRBJ1-6; perhaps TRBD1 as D (5 bases). From germline, CDR1 is MNHEY and CDR2 SMNVEV (reference sequence). V lost 8 bases, J lost 9 bases, and 8 bases lay in between. The CDR3 extends over 11 amino acids. CDR3 sequence reads: CASGRGSPLHF. CDR3 bases: TGTGCCAGCGGGAGGGGTTCACCCCTCCACTTT.

This rearrangement joins TRBV27 to TRBJ1-1, with TRBD1 as a possible D gene (5 bases). CDR1 and CDR2 (germline): MNHEY, SMNVEV (reference sequence). This CDR3 has 17 residues. V was trimmed by 6 bases and J by 1 base, leaving 21 bases between them. CDR3 residues: CASSLKAPIRGNTEAFF. The CDR3 nucleotides are TGTGCCAGCAGCTTAAAAGCCCCTATAAGGGGGAACACTGAAGCTTTCTTT.

V gene TRBV18 combines with J gene TRBJ1-2; 7 nucleotides agree with TRBD1. Germline V lookup: CDR1 KGHSH, CDR2 LQKENI. V shed 3 bases and J 8 bases; nucleotides not matched to a gene: 15. CDR3 length: 16 residues. CDR3 amino acids: CASSPKQQGLESGYTF. The CDR3 DNA sequence: TGTGCCAGCTCACCGAAACAACAGGGGCTGGAGTCGGGCTACACCTTC.

This clonotype was seen many times. The chain combines TRBV6-1 with TRBJ2-7; TRBD1 agrees at 9 bases. Germline V lookup: CDR1 MNHNS, CDR2 SASEGT. V shed 9 bases, J shed 5 bases, and the junction held 11 bases outside the gene matches. The length of the CDR3 is 14 residues. The CDR3 coding sequence is TGTGCCAGTCACCGGGACAGGGTGCTCCACGAGCAGTACTTC. Translating gives CASHRDRVLHEQYF.

V is TRBV3-1 and J is TRBJ1-2; 10 nucleotides agree with TRBD1. Germline V gene lookup returns CDR1 LGHDT and CDR2 YNNKEL (reference sequence). V gave up 4 bases and J gave up 3 bases; unmatched junction bases: 2. The CDR3 is 14 amino acids. CDR3 region: CASSRDRGDYGYTF. Written as DNA, the CDR3 is TGTGCCAGCAGCCGGGACAGGGGTGACTATGGCTACACCTTC.

The CDR3 sequence is CSASVDGANVLTF. The CDR3, as DNA: TGCAGTGCGTCGGTGGACGGGGCCAACGTCCTGACTTTC. This chain links TRBV20-1 with TRBJ2-6; D is unresolved. Trimming left V 6 bases short and J 4 bases short, with 10 bases between. This CDR3 has 13 amino acids. CDR1 is DFQATT and CDR2 is SNEGSKA in the germline V gene (reference sequence).